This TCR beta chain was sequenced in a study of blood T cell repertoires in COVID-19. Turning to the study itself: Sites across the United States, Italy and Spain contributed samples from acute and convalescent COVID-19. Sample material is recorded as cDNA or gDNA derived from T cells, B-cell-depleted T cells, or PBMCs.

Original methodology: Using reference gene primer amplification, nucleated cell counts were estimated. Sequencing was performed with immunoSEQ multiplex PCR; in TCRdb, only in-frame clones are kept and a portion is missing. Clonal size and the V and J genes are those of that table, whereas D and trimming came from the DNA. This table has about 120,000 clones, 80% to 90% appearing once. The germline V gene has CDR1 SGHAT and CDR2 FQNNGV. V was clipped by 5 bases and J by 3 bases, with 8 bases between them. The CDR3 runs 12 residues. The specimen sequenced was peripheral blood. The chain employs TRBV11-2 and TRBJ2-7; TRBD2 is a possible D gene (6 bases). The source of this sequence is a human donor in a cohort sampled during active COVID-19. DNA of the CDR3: TGTGCCAGCAGCCAGGACTACTACGAGCAGTACTTC. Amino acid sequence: CASSQDYYEQYF.